These 15 T cell receptor beta chains were sequenced from one sample in a study of blood T cell repertoires in COVID-19. Measured with immunoSEQ multiplex PCR; TCRdb has only the in-frame clones, and not every one. This table holds around 86,000 clones, more than 75% found once. Source material: peripheral blood. Source of these receptors: a human donor in a cohort sampled during active COVID-19.

The chain uses TRBV7-3 and TRBJ2-1, with TRBD1 as a possible D gene (6 bases). This CDR3 is 16 amino acids long. Per germline, CDR1 SGHTA and CDR2 FQGTGA. V lost 5 bases and J lost 5, with 19 bases in between. CDR3 sequence: CASSPDPNRDNNEQFF. CDR3 sequence (DNA): TGTGCCAGCAGCCCGGACCCCAACCGGGACAACAATGAGCAGTTCTTC.

The table lists this clone with a count of one. The rearrangement uses TRBV9 and TRBJ1-6, with TRBD1 matching over 7 bases. Trimming at V came to 3 bases and at J to 6 bases, leaving 3 bases not matched to a gene. Germline assignment: CDR1 SGDLS and CDR2 YYNGEE. The CDR3 has 14 residues. The CDR3 reads CASSEGDSNSPLHF. CDR3 DNA sequence: TGTGCCAGCAGCGAGGGGGACAGTAATTCACCCCTCCACTTT.

The V gene is TRBV27, the J gene TRBJ2-6; 7 bases are a match to TRBD1. Germline V gene sequence: CDR1 MNHEY, CDR2 SMNVEV (reference sequence). CDR3 length: 17 residues. V was clipped by 5 bases and J by 2 bases; unmatched bases: 9. The chain's CDR3 is CASSRINRGTGANVLTF. The CDR3, as DNA: TGTGCCAGCAGTCGGATCAACAGGGGTACTGGGGCCAACGTCCTGACTTTC.

The CDR3 sequence: CASRSRDSSYEQYF. The DNA of the CDR3 is TGTGCCAGCAGGAGCCGGGACAGCTCCTACGAGCAGTACTTC. V and J are TRBV2 and TRBJ2-7; 7 positions match TRBD1. Per the germline V gene, CDR1 is SNHLY and CDR2 is FYNNEI. This CDR3 is built from 14 residues. V was clipped by 6 bases and J by 0 bases; unmatched bases: 5.

The DNA for the CDR3 is TGCGCCAGCAGCCAAGGGGTGATTGGACCAGATACGCAGTATTTT. Its translation: CASSQGVIGPDTQYF. The chain joins TRBV5-1 to TRBJ2-3; maybe TRBD1 (5 bases). CDR1 is SGHRS, CDR2 YFSETQ, per germline. V lost 4 bases to trimming and J lost 4 bases, with 16 bases between them. This CDR3 has 15 amino acids. Drawing the rest from reference TRBV5-1 and TRBJ2-3, the complete variable domain is KAGVTQTPRYLIKTRGQQVTLSCSPISGHRSVSWYQQTPGQGLQFLFEYFSETQRNKGNFPGRFSGRQFSNSRSEMNVSTLELGDSALYLCASSQGVIGPDTQYFGPGTRLTVL.

V gene TRBV18 combines with J gene TRBJ2-1; 10 nucleotides line up with TRBD1. The CDR3 is made up of 15 amino acids. Per the germline V gene, CDR1 is KGHSH and CDR2 is LQKENI. V dropped 3 bases and J dropped 6; count of bases not matched to a gene: 5. The CDR3 here is CASSPGTGVLNEQFF. The CDR3 bases are TGTGCCAGCTCACCCGGGACAGGGGTCCTCAATGAGCAGTTCTTC.

This chain uses TRBV19 with TRBJ2-5; 16 nucleotides match TRBD2. The J segment lost 4 bases and the V segment lost 3 bases, leaving 2 bases of the junction unmatched. Germline V gene sequence: CDR1 LNHDA, CDR2 SQIVND (reference sequence). CDR3 size: 16 residues. This CDR3 reads CASSIGTSGRGETQYF. The CDR3, as DNA: TGTGCCAGTAGTATCGGGACTAGCGGGAGGGGAGAGACCCAGTACTTC.

Only a few counts were recorded for this clone. The chain combines TRBV4-1 with TRBJ1-4; D remains ambiguous. Germline V gene sequence: CDR1 MGHRA, CDR2 YSYEKL. This CDR3 contains 17 residues. V was shortened by 0 bases and J by 4 bases, with 15 bases between the two germline ends. The CDR3 DNA is TGCGCCAGCAGCCAAGAAGGAAGGAGATCGGGTAATGAAAAACTGTTTTTT. This sequence encodes CASSQEGRRSGNEKLFF.

The rearrangement joins TRBV28 to TRBJ1-2; 7 nucleotides match TRBD1. Looked up from germline, CDR1 is MDHEN and CDR2 is SYDVKM. The V segment lost 7 bases and the J segment 1 base; nucleotides outside the gene matches: 9. CDR3 length: 15 residues. The CDR3 sequence is CASTAGGQLNYGYTF. CDR3 nucleotides: TGTGCCAGCACCGCCGGGGGACAGCTTAACTATGGCTACACCTTC.

This clone has just a few counts. The rearrangement uses TRBV5-1 and TRBJ2-3, with D maybe TRBD1 (5 bases). CDR1 is SGHRS, CDR2 YFSETQ, per germline. Trimming removed 0 bases at V and 3 bases at J, with 8 bases between. The CDR3 sequence is 14 residues long. In nucleotides, the CDR3 is TGCGCCAGCAGCTTGGGCAGGGTAACAGATACGCAGTATTTT. Encoded protein: CASSLGRVTDTQYF.

The chain has TRBV7-3 and TRBJ2-3; maybe TRBD2 (6 bases). The CDR3 consists of 15 residues. Trimming took off 0 bases at V and 0 bases at J, with 7 bases between the two ends. The V gene's germline CDR1 is SGHTA and CDR2 FQGTGA. CDR3: CASSLTGGSTDTQYF. As DNA, the CDR3 is TGTGCCAGCAGCTTAACGGGGGGTAGCACAGATACGCAGTATTTT.

The rearrangement joins TRBV5-1 to TRBJ1-4, with a tentative D call TRBD1 (5 bases). V was cut by 0 bases and J by 3 bases, with 12 bases left in between. This CDR3 has 16 residues. The germline V gene has CDR1 SGHRS and CDR2 YFSETQ. In DNA, the CDR3 is TGCGCCAGCAGCTTGGAAAGGGGAGGGGCTAATGAAAAACTGTTTTTT. Its translation: CASSLERGGANEKLFF.

This chain connects TRBV4-1 to TRBJ2-3; TRBD1 matches 9 bases. Losses at the gene ends were 2 bases for V and 4 bases for J; bases not matched to a gene: 16. Germline V gene data show CDR1 as MGHRA and CDR2 as YSYEKL. CDR3 length: 19 amino acids. The CDR3 here is CASSQRDLDTGGASDTQYF. In nucleotides, the CDR3 is TGCGCCAGCAGCCAAAGGGACCTAGATACAGGGGGCGCCTCAGATACGCAGTATTTT.

On this clone: At one boundary the junction diverges from the germline segment, which might be a read error. This chain joins TRBV2 and TRBJ2-1, with D tentatively TRBD1 (6 bases). CDR3 length: 13 amino acids. Germline CDR1 SNHLY, CDR2 FYNNEI. The CDR3 protein is CASWAGAASQALF. The CDR3 nucleotides read TGTGCCAGCTGGGCAGGGGCCGCCTCCCAGGCCCTCTTC.

V and J are TRBV28 and TRBJ2-5, with TRBD2 matching 8 bases. The CDR3 has 16 residues. Looked up from germline, CDR1 is MDHEN and CDR2 is SYDVKM. J lost 5 bases, V lost 1 base, and 9 bases had no gene match. The CDR3 DNA is TGTGCCAGCAGTTTATCGCCGTCGGGGGGGCTGGAGACCCAGTACTTC. It codes for CASSLSPSGGLETQYF. Full variable domain (remainder filled in from reference TRBV28 and TRBJ2-5): DVKVTQSSRYLVKRTGEKVFLECVQDMDHENMFWYRQDPGLGLRLIYFSYDVKMKEKGDIPEGYSVSREKKERFSLILESASTNQTSMYLCASSLSPSGGLETQYFGPGTRLLVL.